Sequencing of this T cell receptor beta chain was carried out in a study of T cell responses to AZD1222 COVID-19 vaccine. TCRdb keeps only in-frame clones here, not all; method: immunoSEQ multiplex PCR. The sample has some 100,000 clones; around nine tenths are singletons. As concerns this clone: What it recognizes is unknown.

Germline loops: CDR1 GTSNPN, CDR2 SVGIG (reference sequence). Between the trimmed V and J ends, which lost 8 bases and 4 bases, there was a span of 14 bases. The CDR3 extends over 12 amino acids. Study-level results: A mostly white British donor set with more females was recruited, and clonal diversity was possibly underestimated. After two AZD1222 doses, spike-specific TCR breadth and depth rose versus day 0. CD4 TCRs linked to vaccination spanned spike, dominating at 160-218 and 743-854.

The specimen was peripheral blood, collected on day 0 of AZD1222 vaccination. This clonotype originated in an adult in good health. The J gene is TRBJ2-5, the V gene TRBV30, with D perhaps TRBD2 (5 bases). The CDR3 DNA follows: TGTGCCCGGGATCGGCGAGGAGAGACCCAGTACTTC. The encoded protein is CARDRRGETQYF.